The clone carrying this T cell receptor (beta chain) was counted many times. The data were taken from a study of T cells in Graves' hyperthyroidism and ophthalmopathy. TCR beta CDR3 region amplification was performed from RNA transcripts. HTBI primers were the set used in a first-round RT-PCR of the TCR CDR3. MiXCR was run by TCRdb on the multiplex PCR reads, yielding one entry per CDR3 protein. The table includes around 520,000 distinct CDR3 sequences, around 24% detected once. The CDR3 loop spans 13 amino acids. Germline V gene lookup returns CDR1 SNHLY and CDR2 FYNNEI. The junction had 5 bases not matched to a gene; V was cut back by 7 bases and J by 3 bases. Using about 10 ml of fresh peripheral blood, PBMCs were prepared.

The source of this sequence is a woman in her 30s with Graves' ophthalmopathy. The chain uses TRBV2 and TRBJ2-7; the match to TRBD1 covers 8 bases. Sequencing was carried out using blood. For the CDR3, the DNA is TGTGCCAGCAAGGTCACAGGGGGCTACGAGCAGTACTTC. This gives the protein CASKVTGGYEQYF.